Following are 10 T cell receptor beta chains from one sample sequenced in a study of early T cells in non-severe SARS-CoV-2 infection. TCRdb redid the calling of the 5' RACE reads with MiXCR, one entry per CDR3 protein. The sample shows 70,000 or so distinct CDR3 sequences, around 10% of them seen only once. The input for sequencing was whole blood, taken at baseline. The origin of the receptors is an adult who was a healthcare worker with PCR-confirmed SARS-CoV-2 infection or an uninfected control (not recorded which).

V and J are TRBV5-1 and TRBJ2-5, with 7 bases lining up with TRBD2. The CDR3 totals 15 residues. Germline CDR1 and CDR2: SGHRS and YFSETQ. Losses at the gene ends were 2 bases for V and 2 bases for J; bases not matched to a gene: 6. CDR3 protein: CASSFDPSGQETQYF. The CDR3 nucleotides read TGCGCCAGCAGCTTTGACCCTAGCGGTCAAGAGACCCAGTACTTC.

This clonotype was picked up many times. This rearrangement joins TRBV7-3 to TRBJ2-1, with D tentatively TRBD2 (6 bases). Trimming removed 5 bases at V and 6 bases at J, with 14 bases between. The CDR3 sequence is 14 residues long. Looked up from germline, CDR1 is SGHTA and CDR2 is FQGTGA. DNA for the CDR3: TGTGCCAGCAGCCCTTCTGGGACTGGCAATGAGCAGTTCTTC. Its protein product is CASSPSGTGNEQFF.

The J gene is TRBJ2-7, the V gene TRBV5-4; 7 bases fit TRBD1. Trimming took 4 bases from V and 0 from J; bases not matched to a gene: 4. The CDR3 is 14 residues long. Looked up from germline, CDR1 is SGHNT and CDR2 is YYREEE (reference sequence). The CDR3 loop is CASSLGTDSYEQYF. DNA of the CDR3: TGTGCCAGCAGCCTAGGGACAGACTCCTACGAGCAGTACTTC.

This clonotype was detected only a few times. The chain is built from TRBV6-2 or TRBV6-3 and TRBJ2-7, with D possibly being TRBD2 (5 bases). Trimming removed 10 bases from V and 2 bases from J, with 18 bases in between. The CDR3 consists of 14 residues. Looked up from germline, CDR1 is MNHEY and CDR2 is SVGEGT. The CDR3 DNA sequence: TGTGCCACCTTTCTCCACGGGGATACCTACGAGCAGTACTTC. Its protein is CATFLHGDTYEQYF.

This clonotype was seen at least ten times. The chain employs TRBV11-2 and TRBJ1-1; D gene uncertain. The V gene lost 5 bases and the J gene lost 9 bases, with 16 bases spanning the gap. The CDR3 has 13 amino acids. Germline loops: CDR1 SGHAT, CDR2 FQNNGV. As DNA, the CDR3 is TGTGCCAGCAGCCCCGGGCTCACAGACCAAGCTTTCTTT. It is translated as CASSPGLTDQAFF.

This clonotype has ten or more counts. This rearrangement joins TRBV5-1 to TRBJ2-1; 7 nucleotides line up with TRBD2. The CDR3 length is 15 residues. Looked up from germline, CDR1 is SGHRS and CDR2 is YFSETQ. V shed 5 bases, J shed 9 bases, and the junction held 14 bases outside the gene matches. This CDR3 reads CASRLILASPPEQFF. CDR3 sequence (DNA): TGCGCCAGCAGGTTAATACTAGCGTCGCCCCCTGAGCAGTTCTTC.

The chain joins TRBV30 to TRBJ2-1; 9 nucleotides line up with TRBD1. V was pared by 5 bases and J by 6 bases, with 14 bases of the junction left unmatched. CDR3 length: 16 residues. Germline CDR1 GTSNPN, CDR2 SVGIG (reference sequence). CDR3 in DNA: TGTGCCTGGGGCCCCATCGGGACAGGGCTTGGCAATGAGCAGTTCTTC. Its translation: CAWGPIGTGLGNEQFF. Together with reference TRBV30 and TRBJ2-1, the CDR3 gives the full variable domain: SQTIHQWPATLVQPVGSPLSLECTVEGTSNPNLYWYRQAAGRGLQLLFYSVGIGQISSEVPQNLSASRPQDRQFILSSKKLLLSDSGFYLCAWGPIGTGLGNEQFFGPGTRLTVL.

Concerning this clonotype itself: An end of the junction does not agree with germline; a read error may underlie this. CDR3 residues: CANSVDVKNIQYF. The CDR3 DNA reads TGTGCCAACAGCGTTGACGTTAAAAACATTCAGTACTTC. The chain is built from TRBV9 and TRBJ2-4; D ambiguous. The CDR3 extends over 13 amino acids. CDR1 is SGDLS and CDR2 is YYNGEE in the germline V gene.

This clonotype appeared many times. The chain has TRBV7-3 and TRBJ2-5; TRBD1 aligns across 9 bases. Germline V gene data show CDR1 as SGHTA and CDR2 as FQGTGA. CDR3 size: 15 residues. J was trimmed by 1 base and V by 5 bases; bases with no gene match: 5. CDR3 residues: CASSPRDRVQETQYF. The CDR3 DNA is TGTGCCAGCAGCCCCCGGGACAGGGTCCAAGAGACCCAGTACTTC.

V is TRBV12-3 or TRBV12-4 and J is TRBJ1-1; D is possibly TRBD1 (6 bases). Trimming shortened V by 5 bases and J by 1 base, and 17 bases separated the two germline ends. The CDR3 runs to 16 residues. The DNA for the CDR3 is TGTGCCAGCAGTACCAGTTGGGGGGCCCAGAACACTGAAGCTTTCTTT. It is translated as CASSTSWGAQNTEAFF.